This entry describes one T cell receptor (beta chain). This CDR3 has 13 amino acids. Germline assignment: CDR1 SQVTM and CDR2 ANQGSEA. The V end lost 2 bases, the J end lost 6 bases, and 13 bases lay between the germline ends. Followed longitudinally, the Seattle patients had been enrolled during active infection. The data were obtained in a study of blood T cell repertoires in COVID-19. Study as a whole: T cells, B-cell-depleted T cells, or PBMCs provided the cDNA or gDNA that served as material.

Authors' data handling: Scientists estimated how many nucleated cells there were by amplifying reference gene primers. TCRdb's copy holds only in-frame clones and misses some; the assay was immunoSEQ multiplex PCR. The DNA was the basis for D and trimming; V, J and clone size are from that table. The table lists about 310,000 clones, roughly 90% of them singletons. The clonotype was recovered from a woman aged 25 to 39 with COVID-19, enrolled during active disease. The sample taken for sequencing was peripheral blood. The rearrangement joins TRBV29-1 to TRBJ1-1, with a tentative D call TRBD1 (5 bases). The CDR3: CSVESSQGAEAFF. CDR3 coding DNA: TGCAGCGTTGAAAGTAGTCAGGGCGCTGAAGCTTTCTTT.